This TCR beta chain was sequenced in a study of shared clonotypes between healthy human individuals. Germline CDR1 is MDHEN and CDR2 is SYDVKM. The CDR3 is 15 amino acids. The ends lost 8 bases at V and 6 bases at J; junction bases unmatched: 14. Measured with immunoSEQ multiplex PCR; TCRdb has only the in-frame clones, and not every one. The sample consists of about 660,000 clones, about 74% of them appearing once. The J gene is TRBJ2-7, the V gene TRBV28; 9 bases are shared with TRBD2. Sequenced: memory CD4+ T cells sorted from blood. Subset noted: CD45RA-negative fraction. The clonotype was recovered from a woman aged 25 to 39 in good health. The CDR3 reads CASFSGAGGATEQYF. CDR3 sequence (DNA): TGTGCCAGCTTCTCTGGGGCGGGAGGGGCTACCGAGCAGTACTTC.